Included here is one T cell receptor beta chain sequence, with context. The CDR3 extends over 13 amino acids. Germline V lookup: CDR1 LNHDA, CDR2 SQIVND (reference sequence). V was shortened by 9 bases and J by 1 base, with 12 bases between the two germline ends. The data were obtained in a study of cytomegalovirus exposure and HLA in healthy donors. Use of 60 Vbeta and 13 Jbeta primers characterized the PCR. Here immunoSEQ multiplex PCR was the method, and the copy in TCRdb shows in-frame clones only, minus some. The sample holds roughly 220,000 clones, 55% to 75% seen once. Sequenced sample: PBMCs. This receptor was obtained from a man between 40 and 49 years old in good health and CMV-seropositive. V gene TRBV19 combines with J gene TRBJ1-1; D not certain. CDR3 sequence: CASRPAGNTEAFF. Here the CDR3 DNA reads TGTGCCAGCCGGCCCGCGGGGAACACTGAAGCTTTCTTT.